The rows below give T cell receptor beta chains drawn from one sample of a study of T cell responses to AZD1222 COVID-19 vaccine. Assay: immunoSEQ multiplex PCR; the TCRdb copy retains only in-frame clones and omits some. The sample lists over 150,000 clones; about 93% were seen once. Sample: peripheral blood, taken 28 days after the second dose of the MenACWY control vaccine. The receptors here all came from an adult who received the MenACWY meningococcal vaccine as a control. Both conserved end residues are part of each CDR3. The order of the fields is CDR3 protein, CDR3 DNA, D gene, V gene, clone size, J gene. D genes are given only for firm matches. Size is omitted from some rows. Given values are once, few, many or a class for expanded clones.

CDR3aa: CASSDGMRQQYF; CDR3nt: TGTGCCAGCAGTGATGGGATGAGGCAGCAGTATTTT; d_gene: -; v_gene: TRBV6-1; abundance: -; j_gene: TRBJ2-3
CDR3aa: CASSQEVQYF; CDR3nt: TGTGCCAGCAGCCAGGAGGTCCAGTACTTC; d_gene: -; v_gene: TRBV3-1/TRBV3-2; abundance: -; j_gene: TRBJ2-5
CDR3aa: CASSIEGTGGPQHF; CDR3nt: TGTGCCAGCAGTATAGAAGGGACCGGCGGGCCCCAGCATTTT; d_gene: -; v_gene: TRBV6-6; abundance: -; j_gene: TRBJ1-5
CDR3aa: CATSRDRPPEAFF; CDR3nt: TGTGCCACCAGCAGAGATCGGCCCCCCGAAGCTTTCTTT; d_gene: -; v_gene: TRBV15; abundance: -; j_gene: TRBJ1-1
CDR3aa: CASSLPGGDTEAFF; CDR3nt: TGTGCCAGCAGCTTGCCAGGGGGGGATACTGAAGCTTTCTTT; d_gene: TRBD1; v_gene: TRBV5-4; abundance: -; j_gene: TRBJ1-1
CDR3aa: CASSQTGTQNTEAFF; CDR3nt: TGCGCCAGCAGCCAGACCGGGACACAGAACACTGAAGCTTTCTTT; d_gene: -; v_gene: TRBV4-1; abundance: -; j_gene: TRBJ1-1
CDR3aa: CASSLFDRDNQPQHF; CDR3nt: TGTGCCAGCAGCCTATTCGACAGGGACAATCAGCCCCAGCATTTT; d_gene: TRBD1; v_gene: TRBV16; abundance: -; j_gene: TRBJ1-5
CDR3aa: CASSHYRGSLYNEQFF; CDR3nt: TGTGCCAGCAGCCATTATCGGGGGTCCCTCTACAATGAGCAGTTCTTC; d_gene: -; v_gene: TRBV6-2/TRBV6-3; abundance: -; j_gene: TRBJ2-1
CDR3aa: CASSPFWSGELFF; CDR3nt: TGTGCCAGCAGCCCCTTCTGGTCCGGGGAGCTGTTTTTT; d_gene: -; v_gene: TRBV28; abundance: -; j_gene: TRBJ2-2
CDR3aa: CASSSPGGVSYGYTF; CDR3nt: TGTGCCAGCAGCTCCCCAGGGGGAGTCTCCTATGGCTACACCTTC; d_gene: TRBD1; v_gene: TRBV5-5; abundance: -; j_gene: TRBJ1-2
CDR3aa: CASSPWLGEKLFF; CDR3nt: TGTGCCAGCAGCCCTTGGTTGGGGGAAAAACTGTTTTTT; d_gene: -; v_gene: TRBV5-5; abundance: once; j_gene: TRBJ1-4
CDR3aa: CASSQGQGAAGELFF; CDR3nt: TGTGCCAGCAGCCAAGGTCAGGGGGCGGCCGGGGAGCTGTTTTTT; d_gene: TRBD1; v_gene: TRBV3-1/TRBV3-2; abundance: -; j_gene: TRBJ2-2
CDR3aa: CASSLGATSYGYTF; CDR3nt: TGTGCCAGCAGCTTAGGAGCAACCTCATATGGCTACACCTTC; d_gene: -; v_gene: TRBV7-6; abundance: -; j_gene: TRBJ1-2
CDR3aa: CASNLGQQNTEAFF; CDR3nt: TGTGCCAGCAATCTTGGACAGCAGAACACTGAAGCTTTCTTT; d_gene: -; v_gene: TRBV6-5; abundance: -; j_gene: TRBJ1-1
CDR3aa: CASSPDTNYGYTF; CDR3nt: TGTGCCAGCAGCCCTGACACCAACTATGGCTACACCTTC; d_gene: -; v_gene: TRBV7-2; abundance: -; j_gene: TRBJ1-2
CDR3aa: CASSPDRGNYGYTF; CDR3nt: TGTGCCAGTAGTCCGGACAGGGGGAACTATGGCTACACCTTC; d_gene: TRBD1; v_gene: TRBV19; abundance: -; j_gene: TRBJ1-2
CDR3aa: CASSQGSASFSGANVLTF; CDR3nt: TGTGCCAGCAGCCAAGGGTCAGCGAGTTTCTCTGGGGCCAACGTCCTGACTTTC; d_gene: -; v_gene: TRBV3-1/TRBV3-2; abundance: -; j_gene: TRBJ2-6
CDR3aa: CASSTFSAGTGLFSPPQHF; CDR3nt: TGTGCCAGTAGTACTTTCTCTGCCGGGACAGGGCTGTTCTCCCCGCCCCAGCATTTT; d_gene: TRBD1; v_gene: TRBV19; abundance: -; j_gene: TRBJ1-5
CDR3aa: CASRARGPTGELFF; CDR3nt: TGTGCCAGCAGGGCGAGGGGTCCGACCGGGGAGCTGTTTTTT; d_gene: -; v_gene: TRBV6-5; abundance: -; j_gene: TRBJ2-2
CDR3aa: CASRPGTGPSYNEQFF; CDR3nt: TGCGCCAGCAGGCCCGGGACGGGGCCCTCTTACAATGAGCAGTTCTTC; d_gene: -; v_gene: TRBV23-1; abundance: -; j_gene: TRBJ2-1
CDR3aa: CASSRELAGGNEQFF; CDR3nt: TGTGCCAGCAGCAGAGAACTAGCGGGGGGGAATGAGCAGTTCTTC; d_gene: TRBD2; v_gene: TRBV11-3; abundance: -; j_gene: TRBJ2-1
CDR3aa: CASSEILQINQPQHF; CDR3nt: TGTGCCAGCAGTGAAATACTACAGATCAATCAGCCCCAGCATTTT; d_gene: -; v_gene: TRBV6-1; abundance: -; j_gene: TRBJ1-5
CDR3aa: CASRSSGMASGSYNEQFF; CDR3nt: TGTGCCAGCAGGTCATCCGGGATGGCTAGCGGCTCCTACAATGAGCAGTTCTTC; d_gene: TRBD2; v_gene: TRBV7-9; abundance: once; j_gene: TRBJ2-1
CDR3aa: CASSQSISGHEQYF; CDR3nt: TGTGCCAGCAGCCAAAGCATTAGCGGCCACGAGCAGTACTTC; d_gene: -; v_gene: TRBV3-1/TRBV3-2; abundance: -; j_gene: TRBJ2-7
CDR3aa: CASSPPRGQGVLAYEQYF; CDR3nt: TGTGCCAGCTCACCACCGCGGGGACAGGGGGTACTGGCCTACGAGCAGTACTTC; d_gene: TRBD1; v_gene: TRBV18; abundance: -; j_gene: TRBJ2-7
CDR3aa: CASSTGLTNEKLFF; CDR3nt: TGTGCCAGCAGCACGGGACTCACCAATGAAAAACTGTTTTTT; d_gene: -; v_gene: TRBV5-6; abundance: -; j_gene: TRBJ1-4
CDR3aa: CASSQVEGESPLHF; CDR3nt: TGTGCCAGCAGCCAAGTGGAAGGGGAGTCACCCCTCCACTTT; d_gene: -; v_gene: TRBV3-1/TRBV3-2; abundance: once; j_gene: TRBJ1-6
CDR3aa: CASSPPGTSGLRTGELFF; CDR3nt: TGTGCCAGCAGCCCACCCGGGACTAGCGGGCTTCGCACCGGGGAGCTGTTTTTT; d_gene: TRBD2; v_gene: TRBV9; abundance: -; j_gene: TRBJ2-2
CDR3aa: CAISPSGGSYNEQFF; CDR3nt: TGTGCCATCAGTCCCAGCGGGGGCTCCTACAATGAGCAGTTCTTC; d_gene: TRBD2; v_gene: TRBV10-3; abundance: -; j_gene: TRBJ2-1
CDR3aa: CASDAIGLGTEAFF; CDR3nt: TGTGCCAGCGACGCGATAGGTCTGGGCACTGAAGCTTTCTTT; d_gene: -; v_gene: TRBV19; abundance: -; j_gene: TRBJ1-1
CDR3aa: CASDDRYQETQYF; CDR3nt: TGTGCCAGCGACGACAGGTATCAAGAGACCCAGTACTTC; d_gene: -; v_gene: TRBV3-1/TRBV3-2; abundance: -; j_gene: TRBJ2-5
CDR3aa: CASSLGSGGARQETQYF; CDR3nt: TGTGCCAGCAGCTTAGGGAGCGGGGGGGCCCGACAAGAGACCCAGTACTTC; d_gene: TRBD2; v_gene: TRBV5-4; abundance: -; j_gene: TRBJ2-5
CDR3aa: CASSPSSHYNTEAFF; CDR3nt: TGCGCCAGCAGCCCGAGTTCCCATTATAACACTGAAGCTTTCTTT; d_gene: -; v_gene: TRBV5-1; abundance: -; j_gene: TRBJ1-1
CDR3aa: CASSLAQGRNSPLHF; CDR3nt: TGTGCCAGCAGCTTAGCCCAGGGGAGAAATTCACCCCTCCACTTT; d_gene: -; v_gene: TRBV7-8; abundance: -; j_gene: TRBJ1-6